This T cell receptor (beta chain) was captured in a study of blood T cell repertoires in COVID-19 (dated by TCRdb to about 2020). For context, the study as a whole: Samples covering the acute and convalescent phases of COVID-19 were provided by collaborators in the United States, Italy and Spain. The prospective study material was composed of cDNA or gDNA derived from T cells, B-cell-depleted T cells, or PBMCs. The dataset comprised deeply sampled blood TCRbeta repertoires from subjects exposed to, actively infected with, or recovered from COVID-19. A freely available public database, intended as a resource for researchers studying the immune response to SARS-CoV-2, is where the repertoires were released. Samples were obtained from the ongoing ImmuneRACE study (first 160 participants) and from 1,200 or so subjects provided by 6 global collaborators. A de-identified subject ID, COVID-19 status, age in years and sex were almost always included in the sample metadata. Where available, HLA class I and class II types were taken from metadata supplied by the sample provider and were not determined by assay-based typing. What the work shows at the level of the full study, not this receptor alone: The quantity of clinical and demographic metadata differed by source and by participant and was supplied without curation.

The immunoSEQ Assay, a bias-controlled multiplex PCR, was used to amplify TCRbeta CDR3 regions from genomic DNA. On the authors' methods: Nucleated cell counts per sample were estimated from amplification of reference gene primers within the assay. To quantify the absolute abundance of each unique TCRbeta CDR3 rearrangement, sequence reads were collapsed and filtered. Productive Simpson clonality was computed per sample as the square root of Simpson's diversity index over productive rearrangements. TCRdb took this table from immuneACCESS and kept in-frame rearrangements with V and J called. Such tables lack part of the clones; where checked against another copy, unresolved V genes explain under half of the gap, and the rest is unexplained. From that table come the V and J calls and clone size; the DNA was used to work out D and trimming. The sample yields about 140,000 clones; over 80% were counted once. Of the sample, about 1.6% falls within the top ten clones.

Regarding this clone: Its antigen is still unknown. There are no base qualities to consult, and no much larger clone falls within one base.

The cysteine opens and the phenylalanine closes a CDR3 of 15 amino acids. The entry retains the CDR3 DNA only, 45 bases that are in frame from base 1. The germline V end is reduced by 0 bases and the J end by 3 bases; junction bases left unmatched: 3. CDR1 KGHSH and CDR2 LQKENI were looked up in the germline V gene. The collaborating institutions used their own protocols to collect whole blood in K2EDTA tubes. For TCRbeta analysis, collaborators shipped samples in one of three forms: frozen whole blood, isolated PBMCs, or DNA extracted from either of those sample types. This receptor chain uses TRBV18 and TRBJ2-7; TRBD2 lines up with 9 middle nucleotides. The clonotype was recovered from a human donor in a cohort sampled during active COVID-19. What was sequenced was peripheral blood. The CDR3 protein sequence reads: CASSPPTSGRYEQYF. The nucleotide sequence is TGTGCCAGCTCACCACCGACTAGCGGTCGCTACGAGCAGTACTTC.